This entry concerns a single T cell receptor beta chain. The sample originates from a study of blood T cell repertoires in COVID-19. Study-level background: The samples span acute and convalescent COVID-19 from the United States, Italy and Spain.

The length of the CDR3 is 16 residues. V was cut by 4 bases and J by 0 bases, with 12 bases left in between. CDR1 and CDR2 (germline): SGHAT, FQNNGV. Sequenced by immunoSEQ multiplex PCR; TCRdb stores in-frame clones only, minus some. The sample lists about 430,000 clones, 80% to 90% seen once, with more than 0.95% in the top ten. Source material: PBMCs or T cells enriched from blood (not recorded which). The receptor was derived from a young man who had recovered from COVID-19. The chain joins TRBV11-2 to TRBJ1-4, with D hard to call. In DNA form, the CDR3 reads TGTGCCAGCAGCTCGAGAGACGGGGCAACTAATGAAAAACTGTTTTTT. Translating gives CASSSRDGATNEKLFF.